This TCR beta chain was observed in a study of shared clonotypes between healthy human individuals. Measured with immunoSEQ multiplex PCR; TCRdb has only the in-frame clones, and not every one. The table has 950,000 to 1,200,000 clones, about 72% seen once. CDR3 size: 11 residues. Germline CDR1 and CDR2: SNHLY and FYNNEI. V was pared by 6 bases and J by 4 bases, with 7 bases between. A single count supports this clone. The clonotype was recovered from a man between 18 and 35 years old in good health. Some clones in this sample may be carry-over from other donors' samples. Sequencing was done on a sample of memory CD4+ T cells from PBMCs. Subset reported: CD45RA-negative fraction. The rearrangement links TRBV2 to TRBJ2-7; D is unclear. For the CDR3, the DNA is TGTGCCAGCAGGATGGTATACGAGCAGTACTTC. Encoded protein: CASRMVYEQYF.